This T cell receptor (beta chain) was captured in a study of blood T cell repertoires in COVID-19. Study summary: Sites across the United States, Italy and Spain contributed samples from acute and convalescent COVID-19.

Adults between roughly 18 and 95 years of age took part from under 25 US areas. Donors in Cohort 3 who had recovered were those with two negative PCRs, healthcare professional clearance, or resolution of their symptoms. V was cut by 4 bases and J by 7 bases, with 18 bases left in between. This CDR3 contains 16 residues. Germline assignment: CDR1 SGHKS and CDR2 YYEKEE (reference sequence). As originally analysed: Quantification of nucleated cells was approximated via reference gene primer amplification. Using immunoSEQ multiplex PCR, the repertoire was profiled, and TCRdb retains in-frame clones only, with some absent. The DNA gave D and trimming, while V, J and clone size come from that table. The data show 490,000 or so clones, with approximately 90% seen just once and 8.3% held by the top ten.

Sequenced input: PBMCs or T cells enriched from blood (not recorded which). The rearrangement links TRBV5-5 to TRBJ1-6; possibly TRBD1 for D (5 bases). The sequence derives from a woman aged 60 to 75 who had recovered from COVID-19. The DNA for the CDR3 is TGTGCCAGCAGCCACTACACGGGAGGGGCCAATTCACCCCTCCACTTT. Protein: CASSHYTGGANSPLHF.